This record looks at one TCR beta chain sequence and its context. No cognate antigen has been identified for it. No much larger clone exists at a distance of one base, and base qualities are not known. The treatment or condition label of this sample denotes: suppressive antiretroviral therapy. A pool of overlapping HIV-1 Gag 15-mer peptides was used at approximately 0.9 ug per peptide per mL for cell stimulation. Memory CD4+ T cells that did not respond, being CD40L-negative, CD69-negative and CD45RO-high, were sorted as memory populations depleted of antigen-responding cells. Participants were HIV-1-infected adults who started suppressive ART during chronic infection. For at least 4 years, the participants' plasma HIV-1 RNA had been undetectable, below 50 copies/mL. To be included, participants needed a CD4+ T cell count above 400 cells/uL and a positive CMV serology. Before stimulation, PBMCs were isolated using density centrifugation and depleted of CD8+ T cells. Stimulation of CD8-depleted PBMCs was carried out for roughly 19 hours with anti-CD28/CD49d costimulation, CD40-blocking antibody and enfuvirtide, to prevent new infections. Sorting was done on either a Beckman Coulter MoFlo Legacy or an XDP sorter, and propidium iodide was used to exclude dead cells. The QIAamp DNA Mini Kit was used for genomic DNA extraction from samples above one million cells, and the Quick-DNA Microprep Kit was used otherwise.

The immunoSEQ hsTCRB assay version 4 in survey mode was used to sequence TCRbeta repertoires from genomic DNA. For TCRbeta sequencing, genomic DNA was diluted to around 9.6 ng/uL, and up to roughly 1 ug was used per sample. In the source study's methods: ImmunoSeq Analyzer 3.0 was used for analysis of TCRbeta data, and diversity was computed on productive nucleotide rearrangements. The improved Chao index was used to estimate lower-bound TCR diversity, and the Gini coefficient was used to estimate clonality using the Immunarch R package. Different nucleotide rearrangements encoding the same CDR3beta amino acid sequence were counted as distinct clonotypes. TCRbeta sequences significantly enriched in antigen-responding cells relative to anti-CD3/anti-CD28-activated cells were identified by differential abundance analysis. Using predicted peptide-MHC specificity as the basis, GLIPH2 grouped TCRs into clusters, both for each participant individually and for the merged data sets that combined participants. TCRdb limited this immuneACCESS table to in-frame rearrangements with V and J called. A share of clones is missing; checked studies link under half to unresolved V genes, and the rest is unexplained. That table gives V, J and clone size, and the DNA gave D and trimming. Recorded for this sample are about 40,000 clones; 78% of them occurred a single time. The ten top clones hold approximately 15% of the sample.

The data originate from a study of persistence of HIV-infected CD4 T cells (TCRdb year 2020). Turning to the overall study: The study isolated CMV- and HIV-1 Gag-responding CD4+ T cells from ART-treated individuals to examine antigen-driven clonal expansion of HIV-1-infected cells. Apart from a couple of participants who underwent leukapheresis at a single time point, peripheral blood samples of up to roughly 180 mL were collected from participants at multiple time points. For the TCR cluster analysis across participants, under 10 participants were included for CMV and over five participants for Gag. Participants had been on suppressive ART for a median of roughly 8 years. TCRbeta sequencing assessed the clonality of all cells in each sorted population, while proviral sequencing assessed the clonality of infected cells.

Cut back by 1 base and 3 bases, the V and J ends lie 10 bases apart. CDR3 length: 15 amino acids, cysteine to phenylalanine. Only CDR3 DNA is held: 45 bases, read in frame from base 1. The germline V gene encodes CDR1 SGHTA and CDR2 FQGNSA. Study-level results and caveats: Degenerate expanded CDR3beta sequences were enriched in antigen-responding cells, suggesting convergent selection of CD4+ responses to CMV and Gag. Restriction of bulk TCR analyses to the rare CMV-responding cells that actually carried HIV-1 proviruses was not possible. TCRbeta richness in CMV- and Gag-responding cells was significantly lower than in anti-CD3/anti-CD28-responding cells; CMV-responding cells had higher oligoclonality than CD3/CD28-stimulated and Gag-responding cells. TCR oligoclonality correlated with proviral oligoclonality within the same sorted populations. Only a small number of individuals took part in the study, and the range of antigens tested was limited.

The chain joins TRBV7-2 to TRBJ1-3; TRBD1 could be the D gene, as 5 bases match. The sample consisted of CD4+ T cells sorted from PBMCs after 18-hour stimulation, taken from a patient who received antiretroviral therapy. What the cell subset or site label conveys for this sample: CD40L-CD69- CD45RO-high memory CD4 T cells not responding to Gag peptides. The clonotype was recovered from an adult man with HIV who was CMV-seropositive. In nucleotides, the sequence is TGTGCCAGCAGCTTAGAAGGGGCGCTTGGAAACACCATATATTTT. Its translation reads: CASSLEGALGNTIYF. Outside the CDR3, residues come from the reference TRBV7-2 and TRBJ1-3 proteins, so the full variable domain is: GAGVSQSPSNKVTEKGKDVELRCDPISGHTALYWYRQSLGQGLEFLIYFQGNSAPDKSGLPSDRFSAERTGGSVSTLTIQRTQQEDSAVYLCASSLEGALGNTIYFGEGSWLTVV.